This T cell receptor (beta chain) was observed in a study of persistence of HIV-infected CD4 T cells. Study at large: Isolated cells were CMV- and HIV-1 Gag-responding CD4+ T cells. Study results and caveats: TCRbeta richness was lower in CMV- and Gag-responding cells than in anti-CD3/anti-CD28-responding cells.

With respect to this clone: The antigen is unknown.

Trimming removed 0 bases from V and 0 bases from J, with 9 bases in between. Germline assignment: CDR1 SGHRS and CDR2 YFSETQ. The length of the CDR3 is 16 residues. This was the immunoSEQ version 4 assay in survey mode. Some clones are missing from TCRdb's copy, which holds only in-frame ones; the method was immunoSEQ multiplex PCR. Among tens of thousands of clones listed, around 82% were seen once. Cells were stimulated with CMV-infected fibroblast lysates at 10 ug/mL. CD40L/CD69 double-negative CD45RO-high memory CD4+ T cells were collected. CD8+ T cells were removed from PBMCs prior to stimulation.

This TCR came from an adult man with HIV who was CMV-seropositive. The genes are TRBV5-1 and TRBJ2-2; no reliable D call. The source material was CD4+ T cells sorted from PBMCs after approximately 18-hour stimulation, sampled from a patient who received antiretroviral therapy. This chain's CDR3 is CASSLEASANTGELFF. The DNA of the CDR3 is TGCGCCAGCAGCTTGGAGGCAAGCGCGAACACCGGGGAGCTGTTTTTT. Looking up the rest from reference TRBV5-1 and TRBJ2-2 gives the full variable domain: KAGVTQTPRYLIKTRGQQVTLSCSPISGHRSVSWYQQTPGQGLQFLFEYFSETQRNKGNFPGRFSGRQFSNSRSEMNVSTLELGDSALYLCASSLEASANTGELFFGEGSRLTVL.